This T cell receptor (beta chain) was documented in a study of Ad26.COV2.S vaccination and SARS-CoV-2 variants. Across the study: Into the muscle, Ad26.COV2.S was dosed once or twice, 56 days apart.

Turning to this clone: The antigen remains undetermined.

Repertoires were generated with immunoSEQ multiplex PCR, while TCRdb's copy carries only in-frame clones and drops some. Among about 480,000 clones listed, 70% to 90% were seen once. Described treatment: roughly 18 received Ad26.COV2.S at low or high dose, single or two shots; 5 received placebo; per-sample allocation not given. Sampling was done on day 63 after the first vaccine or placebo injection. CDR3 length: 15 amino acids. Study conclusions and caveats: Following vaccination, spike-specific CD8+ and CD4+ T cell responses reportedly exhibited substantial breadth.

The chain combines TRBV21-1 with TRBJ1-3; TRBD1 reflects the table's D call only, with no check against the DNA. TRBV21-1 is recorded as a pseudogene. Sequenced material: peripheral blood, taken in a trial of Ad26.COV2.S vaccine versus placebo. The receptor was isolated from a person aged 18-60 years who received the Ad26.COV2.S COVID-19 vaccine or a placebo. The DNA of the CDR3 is TGTGCCAGCAGCTTTTGGGGGACAGGGGTATACACCATATATTTT. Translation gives CASSFWGTGVYTIYF.